Each of the 16 T cell receptor beta chains below was sequenced from the same sample in a study of blood T cell repertoires in COVID-19. Repertoires were generated with immunoSEQ multiplex PCR, while TCRdb's copy carries only in-frame clones and drops some. The profile covers under 300,000 clones, with approximately 82% appearing a single time and roughly 1.9% taken by the ten largest. The sequenced sample was peripheral blood. Every receptor here comes from a young man who had recovered from COVID-19.

The J gene is TRBJ2-1, the V gene TRBV4-1, with TRBD1 matching over 9 bases. V dropped 2 bases and J dropped 12; count of bases not matched to a gene: 5. Germline V lookup: CDR1 MGHRA, CDR2 YSYEKL. The CDR3 runs to 13 residues. The CDR3 reads CASSQTGGLSQFF. DNA for the CDR3: TGCGCCAGCAGCCAAACAGGGGGCTTGTCGCAGTTCTTC.

The chain carries TRBV6-5 and TRBJ1-4, with a tentative D call TRBD1 (5 bases). The germline V and J ends were trimmed by 4 bases and 8 bases, with 14 bases remaining between them. The CDR3 spans 14 residues. Germline V gene lookup returns CDR1 MNHEY and CDR2 SVGAGI. The CDR3 sequence: CASSLVYGGEKLFF. The DNA for the CDR3 is TGTGCCAGCAGTTTGGTATATGGGGGGGAAAAACTGTTTTTT.

This chain links TRBV7-6 with TRBJ2-3, with a possible D match to TRBD1 (6 bases). The V and J ends lost 1 base and 6 bases respectively, with 11 bases between them. The length of the CDR3 is 14 residues. CDR1 and CDR2 from the germline V gene are SGHVS and FNYEAQ. CDR3 bases: TGTGCCAGCAGCTTAGGTGGGGGCGCTGATACGCAGTATTTT. Amino acid sequence: CASSLGGGADTQYF.

J is TRBJ2-5 and V is TRBV5-6; 8 positions agree with TRBD2. Germline CDR1 SGHDT, CDR2 YYEEEE. The junction had 2 bases not matched to a gene; V was cut back by 4 bases and J by 0 bases. The CDR3 runs 14 residues. CDR3: CASSHSGNQETQYF. The CDR3 DNA reads as TGTGCCAGCAGCCATAGCGGGAACCAAGAGACCCAGTACTTC.

The chain carries TRBV3-1 (or the pseudogene TRBV3-2) and TRBJ1-4; D is possibly TRBD1 (6 bases). Trimming stripped 4 bases from V and 5 bases from J, with 20 bases between. Germline CDR1 is LGHDT and CDR2 is YNNKEL (reference sequence). This CDR3 region has 17 residues. The CDR3 region has the DNA TGTGCCAGCAGCCCGTCCCCGGGACAATCACGAAATGAAAAACTGTTTTTT. It encodes CASSPSPGQSRNEKLFF.

V gene TRBV12-3 or TRBV12-4 combines with J gene TRBJ1-2, with D unclear. This CDR3 has 12 amino acids. Trimming removed 5 bases at V and 8 bases at J, with 12 bases between. The CDR3 reads CASSRPLEGYTF. The DNA for the CDR3 is TGTGCCAGCAGTCGACCCTTGGAGGGCTACACCTTC.

This clone has just one count. The rearrangement links TRBV29-1 to TRBJ2-3; no firm D call. Germline assignment: CDR1 SQVTM and CDR2 ANQGSEA. The CDR3 is 10 residues long. Trimming pared 4 bases from V and 4 bases from J, leaving 3 bases between. This CDR3 reads CSVASDTQYF. For the CDR3, the DNA is TGCAGCGTTGCTTCAGATACGCAGTATTTT.

V and J are TRBV29-1 and TRBJ2-7; unclear D gene. The V and J ends lost 0 bases and 6 bases respectively, with 21 bases between them. In germline, CDR1 is SQVTM, CDR2 ANQGSEA. The CDR3 runs to 16 residues. The chain's CDR3 is CSVEETPGSNSGEQYV. The CDR3 DNA reads as TGCAGCGTTGAAGAAACCCCCGGGTCCAATTCGGGCGAGCAGTACGTC.

The chain uses TRBV2 and TRBJ2-6; no clear D gene. Trimming removed 5 bases from V and 1 base from J, with 9 bases in between. CDR1 and CDR2 (germline): SNHLY, FYNNEI. The CDR3 is 15 residues long. This CDR3 is CASSLSESGANVLTF. CDR3 DNA sequence: TGTGCCAGCAGTCTCTCGGAGTCTGGGGCCAACGTCCTGACTTTC.

V is TRBV7-8 and J is TRBJ1-2; D gene ambiguous. In germline, CDR1 is SGHVS, CDR2 FQNEAQ. Trimming took 3 bases from V and 1 from J, leaving 6 bases between them. The CDR3 has 13 residues. The CDR3 region is CASSFADNYGYTF. CDR3 DNA sequence: TGTGCCAGCAGCTTTGCAGATAACTATGGCTACACCTTC.

The DNA of the CDR3 is TGTGCCAGCAGTAGGGGACTCACGGAATCCTACGAGCAGTACTTC. This encodes CASSRGLTESYEQYF. The genes are TRBV2 and TRBJ2-7; D perhaps matches TRBD2 (6 bases). CDR1 SNHLY and CDR2 FYNNEI come from the germline V gene. The CDR3 has 15 residues. Between the trimmed V and J ends, which lost 5 bases and 1 base, there was a span of 15 bases.

This chain links TRBV7-3 with TRBJ2-7; 9 bases are a match to TRBD1. V shed 5 bases, J shed 5 bases, and the junction held 10 bases outside the gene matches. The germline V gene encodes CDR1 SGHTA and CDR2 FQGTGA. The CDR3 has 15 residues. The CDR3 reads CASSLGGTGIHEQYF. As DNA, the CDR3 is TGTGCCAGCAGCCTAGGAGGGACAGGGATCCACGAGCAGTACTTC.

The chain has TRBV10-3 and TRBJ1-1, with D possibly being TRBD1 (6 bases). The CDR3 extends over 13 amino acids. Germline assignment: CDR1 ENHRY and CDR2 SYGVKD. Trimming removed 6 bases from V and 1 base from J, with 9 bases in between. CDR3 in amino acids: CAIREDRNTEAFF. The CDR3 bases are TGTGCCATCAGGGAGGACAGGAACACTGAAGCTTTCTTT.

The rearrangement joins TRBV7-2 to TRBJ2-3, with 9 bases that match TRBD2. V shed 2 bases and J 1 base; nucleotides not matched to a gene: 7. The CDR3 is 17 amino acids. The germline CDR1 and CDR2 sequences are SGHTA and FQGNSA. The CDR3 spells CASSLPIAGERTDTQYF. Written as DNA, the CDR3 is TGTGCCAGCAGCTTACCAATAGCGGGGGAACGCACAGATACGCAGTATTTT.

V is TRBV7-3 and J is TRBJ1-1; the D is unclear. The CDR3 loop spans 13 amino acids. Trimming removed 3 bases at V and 1 base at J, with 6 bases between. From germline, CDR1 is SGHTA and CDR2 FQGTGA. CDR3 amino acids: CASSLEANTEAFF. CDR3 DNA: TGTGCCAGCAGCTTGGAGGCGAACACTGAAGCTTTCTTT.

The V gene is TRBV2, the J gene TRBJ2-5; D is uncertain. Germline V lookup: CDR1 SNHLY, CDR2 FYNNEI. This CDR3 comprises 13 residues. The V gene lost 7 bases and the J gene lost 4 bases, with 13 bases spanning the gap. The CDR3 nucleotides are TGTGCCAGCAAGGAAGACATTCGAGAGACCCAGTACTTC. Encoded protein: CASKEDIRETQYF.